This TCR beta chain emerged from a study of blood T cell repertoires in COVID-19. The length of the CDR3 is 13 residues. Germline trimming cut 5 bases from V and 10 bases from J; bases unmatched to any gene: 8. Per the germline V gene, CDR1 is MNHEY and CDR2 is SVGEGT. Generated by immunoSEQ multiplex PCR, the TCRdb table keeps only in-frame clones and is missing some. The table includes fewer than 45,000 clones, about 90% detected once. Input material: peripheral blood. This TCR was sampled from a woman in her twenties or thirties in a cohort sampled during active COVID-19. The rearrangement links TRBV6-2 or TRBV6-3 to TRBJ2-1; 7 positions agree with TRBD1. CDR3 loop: CASSPRDRGEQFF. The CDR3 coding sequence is TGTGCCAGCAGTCCCCGGGACAGAGGAGAGCAGTTCTTC.